The T cell receptor beta chain described here comes from a study of T-cell memory formation after mild COVID-19. Whole-study results and caveats: That cross-reactive memory joined was suggested by some responding clones appearing in pre-infection memory. Second-wave clones with a day 37 peak had unconfirmed SARS-CoV-2 specificity.

Comment on this clonotype: Antigen specificity is unknown.

Germline V gives CDR1 MNHEY, CDR2 SVGEGT. This CDR3 has 13 amino acids. V lost 6 bases to trimming and J lost 6 bases; unmatched junction nucleotides: 6. TCRdb re-called the 5' RACE reads through MiXCR, storing one row per CDR3 protein. The sample shows 350,000 to 400,000 distinct CDR3 sequences, over 20% of them seen only once. The chain joins TRBV6-2 or TRBV6-3 to TRBJ1-2; 8 nucleotides match TRBD1. Specimen: PBMCs or a T cell subset sorted from them (not recorded which). The origin of this receptor is an adult woman who had mild COVID-19 (a few samples of this study predate the infection). Cell type and time point are not known. The CDR3 loop reads CASRPQGADGYTF. CDR3 bases: TGTGCCAGCAGGCCTCAGGGGGCGGATGGCTACACCTTC.